This T cell receptor (beta chain) was recorded in a study of T-cell memory formation after mild COVID-19. Study observations and caveats: The appearance of some responding clones in pre-infection memory suggested that cross-reactive memory joined. Among contracting clones, CD4+ were mainly CM/EM and CD8+ enriched in EMRA.

This clonotype has ten or more counts. Antigen specificity is unknown. The authors produced TCR alpha and TCR beta cDNA libraries with sample barcodes and UMIs by 5'RACE using constant-segment primers. Using its own MiXCR run on the 5' RACE reads, TCRdb lists one record per CDR3 protein. The sample lists about 200,000 distinct CDR3 sequences, over 7.5% occurring once. The CDR3 loop spans 13 amino acids. The V gene's germline CDR1 is MNHEY and CDR2 SMNVEV (reference sequence). V lost 7 bases and J lost 10; bases outside the gene matches: 8. Material for sequencing was PBMCs or a T cell subset sorted from them (not recorded which). V is TRBV27 and J is TRBJ2-1; 9 nucleotides line up with TRBD1. The TCR was taken from a man aged 18 to 30 who had mild COVID-19 (a few samples of this study predate the infection). Cell type and time point are not known. Written as DNA, the CDR3 is TGTGCCAGCAAAGAAGGACAGGGGAGAGAGCAGTTCTTC. Protein sequence: CASKEGQGREQFF.